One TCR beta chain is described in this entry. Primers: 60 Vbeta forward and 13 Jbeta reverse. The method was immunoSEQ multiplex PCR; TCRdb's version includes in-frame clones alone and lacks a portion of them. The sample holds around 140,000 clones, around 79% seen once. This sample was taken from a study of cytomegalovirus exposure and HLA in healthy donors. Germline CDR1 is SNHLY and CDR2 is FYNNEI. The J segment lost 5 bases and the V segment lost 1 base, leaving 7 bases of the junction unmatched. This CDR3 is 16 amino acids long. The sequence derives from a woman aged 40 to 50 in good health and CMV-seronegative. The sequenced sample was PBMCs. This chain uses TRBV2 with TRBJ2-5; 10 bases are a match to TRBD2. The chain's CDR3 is CASSEVRAGGRETQYF. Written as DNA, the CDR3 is TGTGCCAGCAGTGAAGTTCGAGCGGGGGGGCGCGAGACCCAGTACTTC.